This is a list of T cell receptor beta chains from one sample in a study of T cells in Graves' hyperthyroidism and ophthalmopathy. TCRdb passed the multiplex PCR reads through MiXCR, listing each CDR3 protein once. In the table there are 550,000 to 600,000 distinct CDR3 sequences, 14% of which are singletons. The material sequenced was blood. These receptors came from a woman under 30 with Graves' ophthalmopathy. Each CDR3 is given with its conserved first and last residue. D genes are given only for firm matches. A clone size is listed for some rows: how often the clone was seen (once, few, many), or a class if it is expanded.

J | V | length | size | D | CDR3 | DNA
TRBJ2-1 | TRBV19 | 12 | . | . | CASRATTIEQFF | TGTGCCAGCCGGGCCACCACAATTGAGCAGTTCTTC
TRBJ2-1 | TRBV4-1 | 16 | few | TRBD2 | CASSQAGLAGVSEQFF | TGCGCCAGCAGCCAAGCCGGACTAGCGGGAGTTAGTGAGCAGTTCTTC
TRBJ2-1 | TRBV30 | 12 | many | . | CAWSVSGNEQFF | TGTGCCTGGAGTGTATCGGGGAATGAGCAGTTCTTC
TRBJ1-3 | TRBV9 | 16 | many | TRBD1 | CASSSGQVFSGNTIYF | TGTGCCAGCAGCTCGGGACAGGTTTTCTCTGGAAACACCATATATTTT
TRBJ2-7 | TRBV3-1 | 15 | . | . | CASSQGTPHSYEQYF | TGTGCCAGCAGCCAAGGGACACCACACTCCTACGAGCAGTACTTC
TRBJ1-5 | TRBV12-3/TRBV12-4 | 14 | many | TRBD1 | CASRPGTDNQPQHF | TGTGCCAGCAGGCCTGGGACAGACAATCAGCCCCAGCATTTT
TRBJ1-2 | TRBV4-1 | 15 | many | . | CASRSPGARDYGYTF | TGCGCCAGCAGGTCTCCGGGGGCAAGAGATTATGGCTACACCTTC
TRBJ2-3 | TRBV5-6 | 15 | . | TRBD2 | CASKGLGQNTDTQYF | TGTGCCAGCAAAGGACTAGGCCAAAACACAGATACGCAGTATTTT
TRBJ1-5 | TRBV5-5 | 17 | few | . | CASSPSLAGTQPQPQHF | TGTGCCAGCAGCCCCTCCCTAGCAGGTACGCAACCTCAGCCCCAGCATTTT
TRBJ2-1 | TRBV24-1 | 14 | . | . | CATSGLVSVDEQFF | TGTGCCACCAGTGGGCTAGTAAGCGTCGATGAGCAGTTCTTC
TRBJ2-7 | TRBV24-1 | 9 | many | . | CASLYEQYF | TGTGCCTCCCTCTACGAGCAGTACTTC
TRBJ2-3 | TRBV28 | 12 | many | . | CAGRDSTDTQYF | TGTGCCGGCCGGGACAGCACAGATACGCAGTATTTT
TRBJ1-1 | TRBV30 | 13 | . | . | CAWTRGPNTEAFF | TGTGCCTGGACACGGGGCCCGAACACTGAAGCTTTCTTT
TRBJ2-5 | TRBV7-2 | 14 | many | . | CASSLGGLLETQYF | TGTGCCAGCAGCTTAGGGGGACTGCTTGAGACCCAGTACTTC
TRBJ1-4 | TRBV7-9 | 14 | few | . | CASSTGGWDEKLFF | TGTGCCAGCAGCACGGGTGGATGGGATGAAAAACTGTTTTTT
TRBJ1-2 | TRBV13 | 14 | many | TRBD1 | CASSLTGRNYGYTF | TGTGCCAGCAGCCTGACAGGGAGGAACTATGGCTACACCTTC